These 28 T cell receptor beta chains came from one sample sequenced in a study of Ad26.COV2.S vaccination and SARS-CoV-2 variants. Indicated treatment: over 15 received Ad26.COV2.S at low or high dose, single or two shots; about 5 received placebo; per-sample allocation not given. Day 63 after the first vaccine or placebo injection was the time point for sampling. Assay: immunoSEQ multiplex PCR; the TCRdb copy retains only in-frame clones and omits some. The sample has 400,000 to 450,000 clones; about nine tenths are singletons. Sequencing was performed on peripheral blood, taken in a trial of Ad26.COV2.S vaccine versus placebo. Receptors originate from a person aged 18 to 65 who received the Ad26.COV2.S COVID-19 vaccine or a placebo.

The J gene is TRBJ2-4, the V gene TRBV19, with a tentative D call TRBD1 (6 bases). Germline lookup yields CDR1 LNHDA and CDR2 SQIVND (reference sequence). The CDR3 runs 15 residues. V lost 2 bases and J lost 2, with 10 bases in between. CDR3 sequence reads: CASSISGASKNIQYF. Written as DNA, the CDR3 is TGTGCCAGTAGTATATCAGGGGCCTCCAAAAACATTCAGTACTTC.

A note on this clone: The sample holds other DNA sequences that translate to the same CDR3. The chain uses TRBV19 and TRBJ2-1; D unresolved. From germline, CDR1 is LNHDA and CDR2 SQIVND (reference sequence). V was cut by 3 bases and J by 0 bases, with 9 bases left in between. This CDR3 is 15 amino acids long. CDR3 sequence (DNA): TGTGCCAGTAGTATCACCGGAAGCTCCTACAATGAGCAGTTCTTC. Translated, it gives CASSITGSSYNEQFF.

The chain employs TRBV27 and TRBJ2-2, with a tentative D call TRBD2 (5 bases). This CDR3 is built from 14 residues. V lost 7 bases, J lost 4 bases, and 13 bases lay in between. Germline V gives CDR1 MNHEY, CDR2 SMNVEV (reference sequence). Here the CDR3 DNA reads TGTGCCAGCACCAAATCCGGAGGCACCGGGGAGCTGTTTTTT. Amino acid sequence: CASTKSGGTGELFF.

The CDR3 sequence: CASSLKGPYEQYF. CDR3 nucleotide sequence: TGCGCCAGCAGCTTGAAGGGACCCTACGAGCAGTACTTC. The rearrangement joins TRBV5-1 to TRBJ2-7; D may be TRBD1 or TRBD2 (5 bases each). The germline V gene encodes CDR1 SGHRS and CDR2 YFSETQ. The ends were cut back, 1 base at V and 2 bases at J, with 7 bases in the middle. This CDR3 contains 13 residues.

CDR3 sequence (DNA): TGTGCCAGCAGCTTAGGCAGGGGTAGCTCCTACGAGCAGTACTTC. Translated, it gives CASSLGRGSSYEQYF. The chain links TRBV13 to TRBJ2-7; tentatively, D is TRBD1 (6 bases). This CDR3 spans 15 amino acids. Germline CDR1 reads PRHDT; CDR2 reads FYEKMQ (reference sequence). Trimming removed 0 bases from V and 0 bases from J, with 9 bases in between.

The chain employs TRBV7-2 and TRBJ2-1, with 9 nucleotides matching TRBD2. Trimming removed 2 bases from V and 2 bases from J; junction bases left unmatched: 1. The CDR3 extends over 15 amino acids. CDR1 SGHTA and CDR2 FQGNSA come from the germline V gene. Written as DNA, the CDR3 is TGTGCCAGCAGCTTACTAGCGGGGACCTACAATGAGCAGTTCTTC. It encodes CASSLLAGTYNEQFF. Supplemented by reference TRBV7-2 and TRBJ2-1, the full variable domain reads GAGVSQSPSNKVTEKGKDVELRCDPISGHTALYWYRQSLGQGLEFLIYFQGNSAPDKSGLPSDRFSAERTGGSVSTLTIQRTQQEDSAVYLCASSLLAGTYNEQFFGPGTRLTVL.

The chain links TRBV23-1 to TRBJ2-5; 11 positions match TRBD2. TRBV23-1 is designated an ORF whose function remains uncertain. This CDR3 has 17 residues. V lost 8 bases to trimming and J lost 0 bases; unmatched junction nucleotides: 11. CDR3 residues: CASETSGSRGYQETQYF. CDR3 DNA: TGCGCCAGCGAAACTAGCGGGAGTCGGGGCTACCAAGAGACCCAGTACTTC.

The J gene is TRBJ2-5, the V gene TRBV5-6; TRBD2 agrees at 9 bases. CDR1 and CDR2 (germline): SGHDT, YYEEEE. The CDR3 consists of 15 residues. V was pared by 1 base and J by 7 bases, with 8 bases of the junction left unmatched. The CDR3 nucleotides read TGTGCCAGCAGCTTGAAGTTAGCGGGGGAAAGGACCCAGTACTTC. As protein: CASSLKLAGERTQYF. The full variable domain, its missing parts supplied by reference TRBV5-6 and TRBJ2-5, is DAGVTQSPTHLIKTRGQQVTLRCSPKSGHDTVSWYQQALGQGPQFIFQYYEEEERQRGNFPDRFSGHQFPNYSSELNVNALLLGDSALYLCASSLKLAGERTQYFGPGTRLLVL.

This clone was seen a single time. J is TRBJ2-1 and V is TRBV29-1; D perhaps matches TRBD2 (5 bases). The V gene's germline CDR1 is SQVTM and CDR2 ANQGSEA. This CDR3 contains 16 residues. V lost 5 bases to trimming and J lost 2 bases, with 19 bases between them. The CDR3 coding sequence is TGCAGCGTTAGTGGCTATCGGGAAAGTGCCTACAATGAGCAGTTCTTC. Protein: CSVSGYRESAYNEQFF.

The chain links TRBV28 to TRBJ2-7, with 8 bases identical to TRBD1. This CDR3 comprises 14 residues. Germline assignment: CDR1 MDHEN and CDR2 SYDVKM. The V segment lost 6 bases and the J segment 3 bases; nucleotides outside the gene matches: 7. CDR3 DNA: TGTGCCAGCAGCCCAGGGGGCGTCGTCTACGAGCAGTACTTC. As protein: CASSPGGVVYEQYF.

J is TRBJ2-6 and V is TRBV7-2, with 7 nucleotides matching TRBD1. The CDR3 is 18 amino acids. V was clipped by 4 bases and J by 0 bases; unmatched bases: 9. Germline-derived CDR1 and CDR2 are SGHTA and FQGNSA. CDR3 loop: CASSSTGALLSGANVLTF. Here the CDR3 DNA reads TGTGCCAGCAGCTCAACAGGGGCCCTTCTCTCTGGGGCCAACGTCCTGACTTTC.

The gene calls are TRBV9 and TRBJ2-1; 7 positions match TRBD1. Trimming took 0 bases from V and 2 from J; bases not matched to a gene: 8. Germline V CDR1 and CDR2: SGDLS, YYNGEE. The CDR3 contains 17 residues. CDR3 nucleotides: TGTGCCAGCAGCGTAGGGGGAACAGGGGCTCCCTACAATGAGCAGTTCTTC. This codes for CASSVGGTGAPYNEQFF.

This rearrangement joins TRBV18 to TRBJ2-5; TRBD1 matches at 7 bases. This CDR3 has 14 residues. Germline V gene sequence: CDR1 KGHSH, CDR2 LQKENI. The V segment lost 2 bases and the J segment 2 bases; nucleotides outside the gene matches: 2. The CDR3 nucleotides are TGTGCCAGCTCACCATTGGACAGGCAAGAGACCCAGTACTTC. Residues: CASSPLDRQETQYF.

The V and J genes are TRBV6-2 or TRBV6-3 and TRBJ1-5; D not certain. V was trimmed by 6 bases and J by 3 bases, leaving 12 bases between them. This CDR3 contains 14 residues. Germline CDR1 MNHEY, CDR2 SVGEGT. CDR3: CASSHGIPNQPQHF. The CDR3 DNA follows: TGTGCCAGCAGCCACGGAATACCCAATCAGCCCCAGCATTTT.

The V gene is TRBV6-5, the J gene TRBJ1-1; the D is unclear. The germline gives CDR1 MNHEY, CDR2 SVGAGI. The CDR3 runs to 16 residues. Trimming stripped 1 base from V and 6 bases from J, with 18 bases between. In DNA, the CDR3 is TGTGCCAGCAGTTACTTAATTGACATCCGAGGCGCTGAAGCTTTCTTT. The encoded protein is CASSYLIDIRGAEAFF.

The gene calls are TRBV11-2 and TRBJ1-2, with D perhaps TRBD1 (5 bases). Germline assignment: CDR1 SGHAT and CDR2 FQNNGV. This CDR3 is 14 amino acids long. With 1 base removed from V and 0 bases from J, the gap between germline ends came to 6 bases. The chain's CDR3 is CASSLGGANYGYTF. The CDR3 DNA follows: TGTGCCAGCAGCTTAGGGGGGGCTAACTATGGCTACACCTTC.

The chain has TRBV5-5 and TRBJ1-5; D not resolved. The CDR3 runs 18 residues. Germline-derived CDR1 and CDR2 are SGHKS and YYEKEE (reference sequence). Trimming shortened V by 3 bases and J by 0 bases, and 19 bases separated the two germline ends. Written as DNA, the CDR3 is TGTGCCAGCAGCTGGGAAGGGTTCAACAGTTATAGCAATCAGCCCCAGCATTTT. This codes for CASSWEGFNSYSNQPQHF. Based on the CDR3 plus reference TRBV5-5 and TRBJ1-5, the full variable domain is DAGVTQSPTHLIKTRGQQVTLRCSPISGHKSVSWYQQVLGQGPQFIFQYYEKEERGRGNFPDRFSARQFPNYSSELNVNALLLGDSALYLCASSWEGFNSYSNQPQHFGDGTRLSIL.

This clone was seen more than once but under ten times. V usage is TRBV5-4 and J usage is TRBJ1-4; 12 nucleotides align to TRBD1. This CDR3 spans 16 amino acids. Germline lookup yields CDR1 SGHNT and CDR2 YYREEE (reference sequence). V lost 4 bases, J lost 7 bases, and 8 bases stayed unmatched. The CDR3 coding sequence is TGTGCCAGCAGCATCGGGACAGGGGGCGCGAGTGAAAAACTGTTTTTT. Translated, it gives CASSIGTGGASEKLFF.

This chain connects TRBV27 to TRBJ2-3; D is perhaps TRBD2 (6 bases). V lost 9 bases, J lost 1 base, and 17 bases lay in between. CDR1 is MNHEY and CDR2 is SMNVEV in the germline V gene (reference sequence). The CDR3 extends over 15 amino acids. The CDR3 here is CASRDLGPGTDTQYF. Written as DNA, the CDR3 is TGTGCCAGTAGGGACTTAGGACCTGGCACAGATACGCAGTATTTT.

The rearrangement links TRBV7-3 to TRBJ2-2; TRBD2 aligns across 8 bases. V lost 5 bases and J lost 5; bases outside the gene matches: 7. The CDR3 sequence is 15 residues long. From germline, CDR1 is SGHTA and CDR2 FQGTGA. The CDR3 region is CASSPRTSHTGELFF. The DNA of the CDR3 is TGTGCCAGCAGCCCCCGGACTAGCCATACCGGGGAGCTGTTTTTT.

This clone came up once. V and J are TRBV10-3 and TRBJ1-5; TRBD1 agrees at 8 bases. CDR1 and CDR2 (germline): ENHRY, SYGVKD. The V segment lost 6 bases and the J segment 7 bases; nucleotides outside the gene matches: 5. This CDR3 comprises 13 residues. For the CDR3, the DNA is TGTGCCATCAGAGACAGGGGTAACCAGCCCCAGCATTTT. It yields the protein CAIRDRGNQPQHF.

This clone appeared once. The rearrangement links TRBV6-6 to TRBJ2-7; D is undetermined. The CDR3 extends over 15 amino acids. Per the germline V gene, CDR1 is MNHNY and CDR2 is SVGAGI (reference sequence). V gave up 6 bases and J gave up 4 bases, with 19 bases separating them. The CDR3 DNA reads TGTGCCAGCAGCCCCCCCCAGATTGCGCCATACGAGCAGTACTTC. Translating gives CASSPPQIAPYEQYF.

The chain is built from TRBV25-1 and TRBJ2-5; 8 bases align to TRBD1. V gave up 8 bases and J gave up 2 bases; unmatched junction bases: 7. This CDR3 spans 14 amino acids. CDR1 is MGHDK, CDR2 SYGVNS, per germline. For the CDR3, the DNA is TGTGCCAGCCGGGACAGGACCCTACAAGAGACCCAGTACTTC. This encodes CASRDRTLQETQYF.

As DNA, the CDR3 is TGTGCCAGCAGTTACGGGGCGGAGCTGAACACCGGGGAGCTGTTTTTT. As protein: CASSYGAELNTGELFF. The chain is built from TRBV6-5 and TRBJ2-2; perhaps TRBD1 as D (5 bases). Germline V gene sequence: CDR1 MNHEY, CDR2 SVGAGI. The CDR3 totals 16 residues. The ends were cut back, 2 bases at V and 1 base at J, with 11 bases in the middle.

This rearrangement joins TRBV20-1 to TRBJ2-3; 10 bases are shared with TRBD2. Germline V gives CDR1 DFQATT, CDR2 SNEGSKA (reference sequence). J lost 8 bases, V lost 3 bases, and 11 bases had no gene match. CDR3 length: 15 residues. The CDR3 bases are TGCAGTGCTAGTATTTGGGGGCTAGCGGGAGCTACGCAGTATTTT. Protein: CSASIWGLAGATQYF.

The chain couples TRBV7-9 to TRBJ2-1; a possible D gene is TRBD2 (5 bases). CDR3 length: 14 residues. The germline V gene has CDR1 SEHNR and CDR2 FQNEAQ (reference sequence). V dropped 8 bases and J dropped 6 bases, with 17 bases sitting between them. The CDR3 protein is CASSSPGSPNEQFF. CDR3 DNA sequence: TGTGCCAGCTCCAGCCCGGGGAGTCCCAATGAGCAGTTCTTC.

The rearrangement links TRBV4-3 to TRBJ2-1; 10 nucleotides agree with TRBD2. The CDR3 runs to 20 residues. CDR1 and CDR2 (germline): LGHNA, YSLEER. After removal of 0 bases from V and 1 base from J, the junction contained 12 bases not matched to a gene. CDR3 nucleotide sequence: TGCGCCAGCAGCCAAGATCGGAACCTAGCGGGAGATCGGTCCTACAATGAGCAGTTCTTC. Translating it yields CASSQDRNLAGDRSYNEQFF.

The chain combines TRBV24-1 with TRBJ2-3, with 8 bases fitting TRBD2. The CDR3 contains 15 residues. V was clipped by 6 bases and J by 3 bases; unmatched bases: 7. In germline, CDR1 is KGHDR, CDR2 SFDVKD. CDR3: CATSIPGLDTDTQYF. The CDR3 DNA follows: TGTGCCACCAGTATACCGGGACTAGATACAGATACGCAGTATTTT.